The clone carrying this T cell receptor beta chain was detected only once. Its matching antigen is unknown. This entry belongs to a study of PD-1 blockade in classical Hodgkin lymphoma. Study-wide findings and caveats: Nivolumab starters within 1 year of ASCT were excluded. What drove the repertoire differences, possibly disease activity or prior therapy, has not been defined.

Using immunoSEQ multiplex PCR, the repertoire was profiled, and TCRdb retains in-frame clones only, with some absent. The data hold around 41,000 clones, with approximately 72% observed a single time. Relapses following autologous stem cell transplantation were seen in all patients, with brentuximab vedotin exposure varying. Complete response, partial response or progressive disease constituted the best responses recorded. The sequences come from peripheral blood mononuclear cells (PBMCs), collected before the second cycle of nivolumab. The receptor was derived from a human donor with classical Hodgkin lymphoma.

Here the CDR3 DNA reads TGTGCCAGCTCACCAAGGGGGGAGGTCACTGAAGCTTTCTTT. This translates into CASSPRGEVTEAFF. This chain links TRBV18 with TRBJ1-1, with a possible D match to TRBD1 (6 bases). CDR3 size: 14 residues. Germline CDR1 is KGHSH and CDR2 is LQKENI. The ends were cut back, 2 bases at V and 4 bases at J, with 11 bases in the middle.